A selection of T cell receptor beta chains follows, all from one sample in a study of blood T cell repertoires in COVID-19. Sequenced by immunoSEQ multiplex PCR; TCRdb stores in-frame clones only, minus some. The data hold over 150,000 clones, with around 84% observed a single time. Sequencing input: peripheral blood. The receptor source for this set is a man aged 45-60 years with active or convalescent COVID-19. CDR3s include the opening cysteine and the closing phenylalanine or tryptophan. A D gene is named only where the DNA matches it firmly. The size of a clone is reported for some rows only, either as once, few or many, or as a class for expanded clones.

d_gene: -
abundance: -
v_gene: TRBV6-5
j_gene: TRBJ1-1
CDR3aa: CASRKKAVNTEAFF
CDR3nt: TGTGCCAGCAGAAAAAAGGCGGTGAACACTGAAGCTTTCTTT

d_gene: -
abundance: -
v_gene: TRBV24-1
j_gene: TRBJ2-2
CDR3aa: CATRGTAEGELFF
CDR3nt: TGTGCCACCCGAGGGACTGCCGAGGGGGAGCTGTTTTTT

d_gene: -
abundance: -
v_gene: TRBV14
j_gene: TRBJ1-2
CDR3aa: CASSQAGNYGYTF
CDR3nt: TGTGCCAGCAGCCAAGCGGGGAACTATGGCTACACCTTC

d_gene: TRBD1
abundance: -
v_gene: TRBV7-9
j_gene: TRBJ2-7
CDR3aa: CASSHRDRFYEQYF
CDR3nt: TGTGCCAGCAGCCACCGGGACAGGTTCTACGAGCAGTACTTC

d_gene: TRBD2
abundance: -
v_gene: TRBV10-3
j_gene: TRBJ2-3
CDR3aa: CAISESIAGGLTDTQYF
CDR3nt: TGTGCCATCAGTGAGTCGATAGCGGGGGGCCTAACAGATACGCAGTATTTT

d_gene: TRBD1
abundance: -
v_gene: TRBV19
j_gene: TRBJ1-3
CDR3aa: CASSMGQSSGNTIYF
CDR3nt: TGTGCCAGTAGTATGGGACAGAGCTCTGGAAACACCATATATTTT

d_gene: TRBD2
abundance: once
v_gene: TRBV20-1
j_gene: TRBJ2-7
CDR3aa: CSASGTSGGADEQYF
CDR3nt: TGCAGTGCTAGTGGAACTAGCGGGGGGGCAGACGAGCAGTACTTC

d_gene: -
abundance: -
v_gene: TRBV5-1
j_gene: TRBJ1-2
CDR3aa: CASSFEESGYTF
CDR3nt: TGCGCCAGCAGCTTTGAGGAGAGTGGCTACACCTTC

d_gene: -
abundance: -
v_gene: TRBV5-1
j_gene: TRBJ1-2
CDR3aa: CASSREMGVGYGYTF
CDR3nt: TGCGCCAGCAGCAGGGAGATGGGCGTCGGTTATGGCTACACCTTC

d_gene: TRBD1
abundance: -
v_gene: TRBV7-2
j_gene: TRBJ2-7
CDR3aa: CASSPTARDRSYEQYF
CDR3nt: TGTGCCAGCAGCCCGACGGCACGGGACAGGAGCTACGAGCAGTACTTC

d_gene: TRBD2
abundance: few
v_gene: TRBV18
j_gene: TRBJ2-7
CDR3aa: CASSPLSSQGGTEQYF
CDR3nt: TGTGCCAGCTCACCATTGTCCTCTCAGGGAGGGACCGAGCAGTACTTC

d_gene: -
abundance: -
v_gene: TRBV24-1
j_gene: TRBJ1-6
CDR3aa: CATSDLGGTFGNSYNSPLHF
CDR3nt: TGTGCCACCAGTGATTTGGGGGGCACCTTCGGGAACTCCTATAATTCACCCCTCCACTTT

d_gene: -
abundance: once
v_gene: TRBV6-6
j_gene: TRBJ2-7
CDR3aa: CASSYPSLARDVEQYF
CDR3nt: TGTGCCAGCAGTTATCCCTCCTTGGCCAGGGATGTCGAGCAGTACTTC

d_gene: -
abundance: -
v_gene: TRBV11-2
j_gene: TRBJ2-1
CDR3aa: CASSDLPSYNEQFF
CDR3nt: TGTGCCAGCAGCGACCTCCCTAGTTACAATGAGCAGTTCTTC

d_gene: TRBD2
abundance: -
v_gene: TRBV5-1
j_gene: TRBJ2-3
CDR3aa: CASSRGLAGAQADTQYF
CDR3nt: TGCGCCAGCAGCCGGGGACTAGCGGGAGCCCAGGCAGATACGCAGTATTTT

d_gene: TRBD1
abundance: -
v_gene: TRBV6-5
j_gene: TRBJ1-2
CDR3aa: CASSYGTGEYGYTF
CDR3nt: TGTGCCAGCAGTTATGGGACAGGGGAGTATGGCTACACCTTC

d_gene: TRBD1
abundance: -
v_gene: TRBV19
j_gene: TRBJ1-4
CDR3aa: CASSLSTGGTTNEKLFF
CDR3nt: TGTGCCAGTAGTCTCTCGACAGGGGGCACGACTAATGAAAAACTGTTTTTT

d_gene: -
abundance: few
v_gene: TRBV19
j_gene: TRBJ1-2
CDR3aa: CASSIGSRGVGGYTF
CDR3nt: TGTGCCAGTAGTATTGGTTCTCGAGGTGTCGGGGGCTACACCTTC

d_gene: TRBD2
abundance: -
v_gene: TRBV5-4
j_gene: TRBJ2-1
CDR3aa: CASSRWGLADHNEQFF
CDR3nt: TGTGCCAGCAGCCGCTGGGGACTAGCGGACCACAATGAGCAGTTCTTC

d_gene: -
abundance: -
v_gene: TRBV5-1
j_gene: TRBJ1-2
CDR3aa: CASSLQGSNYGYTF
CDR3nt: TGCGCCAGCAGCTTGCAGGGGTCTAACTATGGCTACACCTTC

d_gene: -
abundance: -
v_gene: TRBV24-1
j_gene: TRBJ1-2
CDR3aa: CATSDLTAGGGYTF
CDR3nt: TGTGCCACCAGTGATTTGACTGCCGGGGGGGGCTACACCTTC

d_gene: -
abundance: -
v_gene: TRBV19
j_gene: TRBJ2-7
CDR3aa: CASSISGHEQYF
CDR3nt: TGTGCCAGTAGTATATCAGGCCACGAGCAGTACTTC

d_gene: -
abundance: -
v_gene: TRBV6-5
j_gene: TRBJ2-7
CDR3aa: CASRTYAGTLEQYF
CDR3nt: TGTGCCAGCAGGACCTATGCGGGAACTCTCGAGCAGTACTTC

d_gene: -
abundance: -
v_gene: TRBV30
j_gene: TRBJ1-6
CDR3aa: CAWSVLGRLKSSPLHF
CDR3nt: TGTGCCTGGAGTGTACTGGGGCGGCTTAAAAGTTCACCCCTCCACTTT

d_gene: -
abundance: -
v_gene: TRBV7-9
j_gene: TRBJ1-1
CDR3aa: CASSSFNGAAEAFF
CDR3nt: TGTGCCAGCAGCTCCTTCAATGGGGCTGCTGAAGCTTTCTTT

d_gene: TRBD1
abundance: -
v_gene: TRBV9
j_gene: TRBJ1-2
CDR3aa: CASSVSGGGDGYTF
CDR3nt: TGTGCCAGCAGCGTATCAGGGGGCGGTGATGGCTACACCTTC

d_gene: -
abundance: few
v_gene: TRBV6-2/TRBV6-3
j_gene: TRBJ1-5
CDR3aa: CASSYGGGSEQPQHF
CDR3nt: TGTGCCAGCAGTTACGGTGGGGGGTCCGAGCAGCCCCAGCATTTT

d_gene: -
abundance: once
v_gene: TRBV5-6
j_gene: TRBJ1-4
CDR3aa: CASSREAWPNEKLFF
CDR3nt: TGTGCCAGCAGCCGGGAGGCCTGGCCTAATGAAAAACTGTTTTTT

d_gene: -
abundance: -
v_gene: TRBV7-6
j_gene: TRBJ1-5
CDR3aa: CASSLSAGKSNQPQHF
CDR3nt: TGTGCCAGCAGCTTATCGGCAGGGAAGAGCAATCAGCCCCAGCATTTT

d_gene: -
abundance: -
v_gene: TRBV5-1
j_gene: TRBJ2-4
CDR3aa: CASSLDRGSKNIQYF
CDR3nt: TGCGCCAGCAGCTTGGATCGGGGAAGCAAAAACATTCAGTACTTC

d_gene: TRBD2
abundance: once
v_gene: TRBV7-9
j_gene: TRBJ2-3
CDR3aa: CASSSGLAWSTDTQYF
CDR3nt: TGTGCCAGCAGCTCTGGACTAGCGTGGAGCACAGATACGCAGTATTTT

d_gene: -
abundance: -
v_gene: TRBV9
j_gene: TRBJ2-3
CDR3aa: CASSKGGDTQYF
CDR3nt: TGTGCCAGCAGCAAGGGGGGGGATACGCAGTATTTT

d_gene: -
abundance: -
v_gene: TRBV6-2/TRBV6-3
j_gene: TRBJ2-2
CDR3aa: CASSLTSRRFAGELFF
CDR3nt: TGTGCCAGCAGCCTTACTAGCCGGAGGTTCGCCGGGGAGCTGTTTTTT

d_gene: -
abundance: -
v_gene: TRBV18
j_gene: TRBJ1-5
CDR3aa: CASSPLQTNQPQHF
CDR3nt: TGTGCCAGCTCACCACTCCAGACAAATCAGCCCCAGCATTTT

d_gene: TRBD2
abundance: -
v_gene: TRBV7-2
j_gene: TRBJ2-3
CDR3aa: CASSLLPSGGALDTQYF
CDR3nt: TGTGCCAGCAGCTTACTTCCTAGCGGGGGGGCCTTAGATACGCAGTATTTT

d_gene: -
abundance: once
v_gene: TRBV29-1
j_gene: TRBJ1-3
CDR3aa: CSVGTVSGNTIYF
CDR3nt: TGCAGCGTTGGGACAGTCTCTGGAAACACCATATATTTT

d_gene: TRBD2
abundance: -
v_gene: TRBV14
j_gene: TRBJ2-7
CDR3aa: CASSQTLGLAGPSYEQYF
CDR3nt: TGTGCCAGCAGCCAGACCCTAGGGCTAGCGGGGCCCTCTTACGAGCAGTACTTC

d_gene: -
abundance: -
v_gene: TRBV7-2
j_gene: TRBJ2-7
CDR3aa: CASSVDRNSYEQYF
CDR3nt: TGTGCCAGCAGCGTTGACAGGAACTCCTACGAGCAGTACTTC

d_gene: -
abundance: once
v_gene: TRBV18
j_gene: TRBJ1-5
CDR3aa: CASSDSGGAQSNQPQHF
CDR3nt: TGTGCCAGCTCAGACAGTGGCGGGGCCCAAAGCAATCAGCCCCAGCATTTT

d_gene: TRBD1
abundance: -
v_gene: TRBV7-8
j_gene: TRBJ1-3
CDR3aa: CASSPGQGRGDTIYF
CDR3nt: TGTGCCAGCAGCCCGGGACAGGGACGGGGGGACACCATATATTTT

d_gene: -
abundance: -
v_gene: TRBV5-1
j_gene: TRBJ1-1
CDR3aa: CASSLQGQSTEAFF
CDR3nt: TGCGCCAGCAGCCTACAGGGCCAAAGCACTGAAGCTTTCTTT

d_gene: TRBD1
abundance: -
v_gene: TRBV10-3
j_gene: TRBJ2-4
CDR3aa: CAIAGTGGQNIQYF
CDR3nt: TGTGCCATCGCCGGGACAGGGGGCCAAAACATTCAGTACTTC

d_gene: -
abundance: -
v_gene: TRBV12-3/TRBV12-4
j_gene: TRBJ1-1
CDR3aa: CASSFPGSVEAFF
CDR3nt: TGTGCCAGCAGTTTCCCGGGTTCGGTTGAAGCTTTCTTT

d_gene: -
abundance: -
v_gene: TRBV14
j_gene: TRBJ1-1
CDR3aa: CASSPILRSLGAEAFF
CDR3nt: TGTGCCAGCAGTCCTATCTTACGATCTCTCGGGGCTGAAGCTTTCTTT

d_gene: -
abundance: -
v_gene: TRBV6-2/TRBV6-3
j_gene: TRBJ2-1
CDR3aa: CASSDVASVDNEQFF
CDR3nt: TGTGCCAGCAGTGACGTCGCTAGCGTAGACAATGAGCAGTTCTTC

d_gene: TRBD2
abundance: -
v_gene: TRBV6-6
j_gene: TRBJ2-2
CDR3aa: CASSRPPGGRGNGELFF
CDR3nt: TGTGCCAGCAGCCGACCCCCGGGCGGGAGGGGGAACGGGGAGCTGTTTTTT

d_gene: TRBD1
abundance: -
v_gene: TRBV3-1/TRBV3-2
j_gene: TRBJ1-5
CDR3aa: CASSDTGGGNQPQHF
CDR3nt: TGTGCCAGCAGCGACACAGGGGGCGGCAATCAGCCCCAGCATTTT

d_gene: -
abundance: few
v_gene: TRBV10-3
j_gene: TRBJ1-6
CDR3aa: CAISESGRDGSPLHF
CDR3nt: TGTGCCATCAGTGAGTCTGGGAGGGATGGGTCACCCCTCCACTTT

d_gene: TRBD2
abundance: -
v_gene: TRBV5-1
j_gene: TRBJ2-3
CDR3aa: CASSLSGGSGDTQYF
CDR3nt: TGCGCCAGCAGCTTAAGTGGCGGGAGTGGGGATACGCAGTATTTT

d_gene: TRBD1
abundance: -
v_gene: TRBV5-1
j_gene: TRBJ1-2
CDR3aa: CASRTGQGEYGYTF
CDR3nt: TGCGCCAGCAGAACCGGACAGGGGGAGTATGGCTACACCTTC

d_gene: -
abundance: -
v_gene: TRBV11-3
j_gene: TRBJ2-7
CDR3aa: CASSLGPSRNSYEQYF
CDR3nt: TGTGCCAGCAGCTTAGGCCCTAGTCGGAATTCCTACGAGCAGTACTTC

d_gene: -
abundance: -
v_gene: TRBV4-2
j_gene: TRBJ2-1
CDR3aa: CASTDNYNEQFF
CDR3nt: TGTGCCAGCACGGACAACTACAATGAGCAGTTCTTC

d_gene: TRBD1
abundance: -
v_gene: TRBV7-9
j_gene: TRBJ1-5
CDR3aa: CASSGGQPNQPQHF
CDR3nt: TGTGCCAGCAGCGGGGGACAGCCCAATCAGCCCCAGCATTTT

d_gene: TRBD2
abundance: -
v_gene: TRBV29-1
j_gene: TRBJ2-7
CDR3aa: CSVVSSGGYEQYF
CDR3nt: TGCAGCGTTGTTAGTAGCGGGGGTTACGAGCAGTACTTC

d_gene: TRBD1
abundance: -
v_gene: TRBV7-3
j_gene: TRBJ1-2
CDR3aa: CASSLNPPGQGLYGYTF
CDR3nt: TGTGCCAGCAGCTTAAATCCGCCGGGACAGGGGCTCTATGGCTACACCTTC